The T cell receptor beta chain under discussion was sequenced for a study of cytomegalovirus exposure and HLA in healthy donors. General observations from the study: As confirmed in vitro, a few CMV-associated chains were specific for CMV antigens. The study reported that TCR beta sequences accurately predicted HLA-A and HLA-B alleles in most subjects. In a later analysis, a genetic analysis reported fewer productive-TCR N-insertions in an Asian-associated ancestry cluster than the cohort average.

Vbeta (60) and Jbeta (13) primers were used in the PCR. Under the authors' procedure: Later, tens of millions of unique TCR beta chains were counted in an analysis, and approximately 10 million of them were shared. The data were produced by immunoSEQ multiplex PCR, yet TCRdb's version contains in-frame clones alone and is incomplete. The V and J calls and clone size are taken from that table; D and trimming were inferred from the DNA. The sample lists 140,000 or so clones; around 84% were seen once. A remark on this clone: The target antigen is unknown.

The CDR3 is 14 amino acids. Germline V gives CDR1 WSHSY, CDR2 SAAADI. Trimming cost V 4 bases and J 6 bases, with 15 bases left between them. This TCR came from a boy aged 2-9 years in good health and CMV-seronegative. Sequenced: PBMCs. V usage is TRBV10-2 and J usage is TRBJ1-2; no clear D. CDR3 nucleotide sequence: TGCGCCAGCAGTGTTGAGGGTTGGACTGATGGCTACACCTTC. Residues: CASSVEGWTDGYTF.